This T cell receptor beta chain was identified during a study of T cells expressing NK-cell markers. Following a re-call of the 5' RACE reads, TCRdb has one entry per CDR3 protein and lacks DNA. The sample table includes roughly 280,000 distinct CDR3 sequences. This CDR3 is 14 amino acids long. Germline V gene data show CDR1 as SGHTA and CDR2 as FQGNSA. Sequenced material: blood T cells: a sorted CD56 or NKG2C T cell subset, CD4+ or CD8+ T cells, or bulk PBMC T cells (not recorded which). The J gene is TRBJ1-6, the V gene TRBV7-2. The sequence derives from a young man in good health. The chain's CDR3 is CASSLGPYNSPLHF.